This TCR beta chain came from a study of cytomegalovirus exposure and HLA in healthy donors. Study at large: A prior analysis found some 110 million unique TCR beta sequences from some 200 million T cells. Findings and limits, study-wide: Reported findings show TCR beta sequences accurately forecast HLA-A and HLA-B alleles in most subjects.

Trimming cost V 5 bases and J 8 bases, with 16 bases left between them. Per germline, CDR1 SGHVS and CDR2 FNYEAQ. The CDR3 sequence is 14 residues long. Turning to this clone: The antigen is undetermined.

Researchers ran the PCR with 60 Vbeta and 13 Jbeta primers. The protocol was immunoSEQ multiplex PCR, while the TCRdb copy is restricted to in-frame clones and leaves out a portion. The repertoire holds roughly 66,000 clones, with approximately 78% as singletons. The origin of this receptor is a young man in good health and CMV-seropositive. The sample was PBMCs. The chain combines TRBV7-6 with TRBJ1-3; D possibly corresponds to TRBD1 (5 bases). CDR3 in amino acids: CASSPPGGGDTIYF. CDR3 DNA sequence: TGTGCCAGCAGCCCCCCCGGGGGTGGGGACACCATATATTTT.